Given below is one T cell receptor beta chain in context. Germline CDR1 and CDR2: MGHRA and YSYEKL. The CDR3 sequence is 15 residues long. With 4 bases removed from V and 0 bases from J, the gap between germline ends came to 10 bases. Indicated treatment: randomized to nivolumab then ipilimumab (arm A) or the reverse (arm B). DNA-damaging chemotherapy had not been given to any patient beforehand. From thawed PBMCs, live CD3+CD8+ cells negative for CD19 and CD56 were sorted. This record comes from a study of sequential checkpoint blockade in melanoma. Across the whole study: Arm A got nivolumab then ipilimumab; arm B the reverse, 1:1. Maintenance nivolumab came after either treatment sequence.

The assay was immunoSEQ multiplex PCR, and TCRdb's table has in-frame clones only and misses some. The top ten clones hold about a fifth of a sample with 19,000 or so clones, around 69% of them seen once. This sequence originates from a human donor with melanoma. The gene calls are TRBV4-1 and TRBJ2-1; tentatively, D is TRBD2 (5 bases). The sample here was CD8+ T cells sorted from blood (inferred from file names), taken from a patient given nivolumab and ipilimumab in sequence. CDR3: CASSRGSNSYNEQFF. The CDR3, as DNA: TGCGCCAGCAGCCGAGGGTCCAACTCCTACAATGAGCAGTTCTTC.